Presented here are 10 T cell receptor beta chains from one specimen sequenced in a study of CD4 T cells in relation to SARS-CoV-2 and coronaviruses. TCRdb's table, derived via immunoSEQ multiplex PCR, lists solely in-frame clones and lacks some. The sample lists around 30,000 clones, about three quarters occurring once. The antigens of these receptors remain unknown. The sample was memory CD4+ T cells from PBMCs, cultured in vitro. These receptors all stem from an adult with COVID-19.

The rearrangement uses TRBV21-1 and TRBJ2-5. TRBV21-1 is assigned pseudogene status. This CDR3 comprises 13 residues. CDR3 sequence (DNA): TGTGCCAGCAGCAAAAGCAGGAGAGAGACCCAGTACTTC. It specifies CASSKSRRETQYF.

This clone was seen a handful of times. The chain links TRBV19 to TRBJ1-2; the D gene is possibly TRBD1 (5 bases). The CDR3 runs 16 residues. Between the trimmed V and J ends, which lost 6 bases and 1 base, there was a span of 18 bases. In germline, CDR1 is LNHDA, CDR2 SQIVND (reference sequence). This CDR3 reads CASRPGRGWINYGYTF. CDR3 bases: TGTGCCAGTAGACCGGGACGGGGATGGATTAACTATGGCTACACCTTC.

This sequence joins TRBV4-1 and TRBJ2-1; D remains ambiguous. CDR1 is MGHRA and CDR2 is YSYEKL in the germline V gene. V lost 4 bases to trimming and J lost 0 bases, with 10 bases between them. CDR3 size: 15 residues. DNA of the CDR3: TGCGCCAGCAGCCTAATGTTGACCTCCTACAATGAGCAGTTCTTC. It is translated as CASSLMLTSYNEQFF.

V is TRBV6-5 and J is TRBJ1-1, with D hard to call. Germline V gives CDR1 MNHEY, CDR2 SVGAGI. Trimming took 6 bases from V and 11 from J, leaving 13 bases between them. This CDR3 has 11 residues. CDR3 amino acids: CASSSRSTAFF. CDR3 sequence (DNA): TGTGCCAGCAGCTCCCGATCGACGGCTTTCTTT.

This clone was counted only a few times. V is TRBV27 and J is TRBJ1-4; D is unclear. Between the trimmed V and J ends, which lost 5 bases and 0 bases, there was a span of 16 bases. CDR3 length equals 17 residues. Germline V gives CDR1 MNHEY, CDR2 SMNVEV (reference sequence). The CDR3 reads CASSPGPPGTTNEKLFF. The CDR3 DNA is TGTGCCAGCAGTCCCGGCCCGCCGGGAACAACTAATGAAAAACTGTTTTTT.

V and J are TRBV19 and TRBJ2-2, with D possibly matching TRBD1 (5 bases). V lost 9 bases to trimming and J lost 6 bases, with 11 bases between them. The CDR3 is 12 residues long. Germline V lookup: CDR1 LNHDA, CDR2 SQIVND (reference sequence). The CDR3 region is CASKTGSGELFF. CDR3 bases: TGTGCCAGCAAAACAGGTTCCGGGGAGCTGTTTTTT.

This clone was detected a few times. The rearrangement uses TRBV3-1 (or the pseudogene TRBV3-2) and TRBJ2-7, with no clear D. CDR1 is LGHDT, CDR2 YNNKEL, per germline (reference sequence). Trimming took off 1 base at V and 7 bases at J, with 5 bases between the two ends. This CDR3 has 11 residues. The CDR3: CASSQVGEQYF. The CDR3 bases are TGTGCCAGCAGCCAAGTGGGAGAGCAGTACTTC.

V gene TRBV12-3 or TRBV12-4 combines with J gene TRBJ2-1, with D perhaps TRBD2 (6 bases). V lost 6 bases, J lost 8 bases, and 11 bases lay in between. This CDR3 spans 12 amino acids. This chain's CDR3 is CASSPGVDEQFF. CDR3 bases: TGTGCCAGCAGCCCGGGGGTAGATGAGCAGTTCTTC.

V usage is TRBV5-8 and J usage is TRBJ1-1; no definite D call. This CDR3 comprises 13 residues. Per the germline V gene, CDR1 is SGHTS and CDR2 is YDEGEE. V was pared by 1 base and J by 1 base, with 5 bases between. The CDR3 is CASSLQPNTEAFF. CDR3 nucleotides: TGTGCCAGCAGCTTGCAACCGAACACTGAAGCTTTCTTT.

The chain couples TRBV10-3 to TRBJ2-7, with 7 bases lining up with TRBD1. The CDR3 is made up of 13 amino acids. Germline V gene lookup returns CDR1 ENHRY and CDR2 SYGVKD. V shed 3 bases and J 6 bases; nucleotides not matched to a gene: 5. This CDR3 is CAISDRAGGEQYF. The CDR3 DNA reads TGTGCCATCAGTGATCGGGCAGGGGGCGAGCAGTACTTC.